This record covers a single TCR beta chain. This sample stems from a study of blood T cell repertoires in COVID-19. Using immunoSEQ multiplex PCR, the repertoire was profiled, and TCRdb retains in-frame clones only, with some absent. In the table there are roughly 100,000 clones, about 88% of which are singletons. The germline CDR1 and CDR2 sequences are SGHDT and YYEEEE. The CDR3 loop spans 15 amino acids. Trimming took 0 bases from V and 3 from J, leaving 12 bases between them. Sequencing input: peripheral blood. The sequence came from a woman older than 75 with active COVID-19. The chain uses TRBV5-6 and TRBJ1-2; D unclear. This chain's CDR3 is CASSLEYRRYYGYTF. The DNA of the CDR3 is TGTGCCAGCAGCTTGGAATACAGACGTTACTATGGCTACACCTTC.